Listed below are T cell receptor beta chains from one sample, sequenced in a study of regulatory T cells in long-lasting Graves disease. TCRdb re-derived calls from the multiplex PCR reads in MiXCR, one entry per CDR3 protein. This table holds 360,000 or so distinct CDR3 sequences, 15% to 20% found once. This sample was also put to use in a study of T cells in Graves' hyperthyroidism and ophthalmopathy.

Sequenced here: peripheral blood mononuclear cells (PBMCs), sampled at new diagnosis, from a patient treated with antithyroid drugs. The receptors were sampled from a woman between 18 and 30 years old with Graves disease. The CDR3 runs from the conserved cysteine through the conserved F or W. D genes are given only for firm matches. For some rows the clone size is stated as once, few or many, or as a class when expanded; others skip it.

D gene: -; V gene: TRBV11-2; J gene: TRBJ1-5; clone size: many; CDR3 DNA: TGTGCCAGCAGCTTAGGAAACAGGGTGTCCAATCAGCCCCAGCATTTT; CDR3 protein: CASSLGNRVSNQPQHF
D gene: -; V gene: TRBV2; J gene: TRBJ2-5; clone size: many; CDR3 DNA: TGTGCCAGCGGAGAGTCCAGCATGGGGGAGACCCAGTACTTC; CDR3 protein: CASGESSMGETQYF
D gene: TRBD1; V gene: TRBV5-1; J gene: TRBJ1-4; clone size: few; CDR3 DNA: TGCGCCAGCAGCTTGGGACAGGGCGGAAAACTGTTTTTT; CDR3 protein: CASSLGQGGKLFF
D gene: TRBD2; V gene: TRBV7-8; J gene: TRBJ2-1; clone size: few; CDR3 DNA: TGTGCCAGCAGCTTAGGCCTGAGCGGGGGGGCACACTCCAATGAGCAGTTCTTC; CDR3 protein: CASSLGLSGGAHSNEQFF
D gene: -; V gene: TRBV2; J gene: TRBJ2-4; clone size: many; CDR3 DNA: TGTGCCAGCAGTGAGGGGGCGGGAGACGTAAACATTCAGTACTTC; CDR3 protein: CASSEGAGDVNIQYF
D gene: TRBD2; V gene: TRBV12-3/TRBV12-4; J gene: TRBJ2-3; clone size: many; CDR3 DNA: TGTGCCAGCAGCCGCGCGGGGGACACAGATACGCAGTATTTT; CDR3 protein: CASSRAGDTDTQYF
D gene: TRBD1; V gene: TRBV4-1; J gene: TRBJ2-3; clone size: many; CDR3 DNA: TGCGCCAGCAGTCAGGACGGGACAGGGGGCGCAGATACGCAGTATTTT; CDR3 protein: CASSQDGTGGADTQYF
D gene: -; V gene: TRBV3-1; J gene: TRBJ1-1; clone size: many; CDR3 DNA: TGTGCCAGCAGCCATTCCGGGACCCCGAACACTGAAGCTTTCTTT; CDR3 protein: CASSHSGTPNTEAFF
D gene: -; V gene: TRBV6-9; J gene: TRBJ2-2; clone size: many; CDR3 DNA: TGTGCCAGCAGTTATTTCGGGACCACCGGGGAGCTGTTTTTT; CDR3 protein: CASSYFGTTGELFF
D gene: -; V gene: TRBV28; J gene: TRBJ1-2; clone size: many; CDR3 DNA: TGTGCCAGCAGTTTAAAAGGGGCCTGGGGCTACACCTTC; CDR3 protein: CASSLKGAWGYTF
D gene: -; V gene: TRBV5-4; J gene: TRBJ2-3; clone size: many; CDR3 DNA: TGTGCCAGCAGCTTGAGTAGGACTTATACGCAGTATTTT; CDR3 protein: CASSLSRTYTQYF
D gene: TRBD1; V gene: TRBV6-1; J gene: TRBJ1-5; clone size: -; CDR3 DNA: TGTGCCAGCAGTGAAGTTGTACGAAACAGGGGAAGCAATCAGCCCCAGCATTTT; CDR3 protein: CASSEVVRNRGSNQPQHF
D gene: -; V gene: TRBV19; J gene: TRBJ1-5; clone size: few; CDR3 DNA: TGTGCCAGTAGTATACGAGGCAGTACAAATCAGCCCCAGCATTTT; CDR3 protein: CASSIRGSTNQPQHF
D gene: -; V gene: TRBV4-1; J gene: TRBJ2-7; clone size: few; CDR3 DNA: TGCGCCAGCAGCCAAGGGGAGTTAGGCTCCTACGAGCAGTACTTC; CDR3 protein: CASSQGELGSYEQYF
D gene: -; V gene: TRBV28; J gene: TRBJ1-2; clone size: few; CDR3 DNA: TGTGCCAGCAGTCTGGCAGGGCTTAACTATGGCTACACCTTC; CDR3 protein: CASSLAGLNYGYTF
D gene: TRBD2; V gene: TRBV5-1; J gene: TRBJ2-7; clone size: -; CDR3 DNA: TGCGCCAGCAGCTCGACGGGACTAGCGGAAGAGGAGCAGTACTTC; CDR3 protein: CASSSTGLAEEEQYF
D gene: TRBD1; V gene: TRBV2; J gene: TRBJ2-3; clone size: many; CDR3 DNA: TGTGCCAGCAGTCTCGACAGGGGTAGTTCCTCAGATACGCAGTATTTT; CDR3 protein: CASSLDRGSSSDTQYF
D gene: TRBD2; V gene: TRBV28; J gene: TRBJ2-7; clone size: few; CDR3 DNA: TGTGCCAGCAGTTTCGGGCGGGGGTGGGGGGACGAGCAGTACTTC; CDR3 protein: CASSFGRGWGDEQYF
D gene: -; V gene: TRBV5-1; J gene: TRBJ2-7; clone size: many; CDR3 DNA: TGCGCCAGCAGCACCAACGGGGCTAACTACGAGCAGTACTTC; CDR3 protein: CASSTNGANYEQYF
D gene: -; V gene: TRBV4-1; J gene: TRBJ1-1; clone size: -; CDR3 DNA: TGCGCCAGCAGGGGTCCGGCTTTGAACACTGAAGCTTTCTTT; CDR3 protein: CASRGPALNTEAFF
D gene: TRBD2; V gene: TRBV28; J gene: TRBJ2-3; clone size: many; CDR3 DNA: TGTGCCAGCAGCTCAGGGCTAGCGGAGCAGTATTTT; CDR3 protein: CASSSGLAEQYF
D gene: -; V gene: TRBV28; J gene: TRBJ1-5; clone size: -; CDR3 DNA: TGTGCCAGCAGTTTATGGGGGATGGGTCATCAGCCCCAGCATTTT; CDR3 protein: CASSLWGMGHQPQHF
D gene: TRBD1; V gene: TRBV12-3/TRBV12-4; J gene: TRBJ1-2; clone size: many; CDR3 DNA: TGTGCCAGCAGTTTGCCCGACAGGGGTTCTGGAGGCTACACCTTC; CDR3 protein: CASSLPDRGSGGYTF
D gene: TRBD1; V gene: TRBV19; J gene: TRBJ1-2; clone size: few; CDR3 DNA: TGTGCCAGCCATACCCCCGACAGGGCAGTTGATGGCTACACCTTC; CDR3 protein: CASHTPDRAVDGYTF
D gene: -; V gene: TRBV29-1; J gene: TRBJ1-1; clone size: few; CDR3 DNA: TGCAGCGTGCTATGGAACACTGAAGCTTTCTTT; CDR3 protein: CSVLWNTEAFF
D gene: -; V gene: TRBV11-3; J gene: TRBJ2-1; clone size: many; CDR3 DNA: TGTGCCAGCAGCCTCGGATTTTACAATGAGCAGTTCTTC; CDR3 protein: CASSLGFYNEQFF
D gene: TRBD1; V gene: TRBV10-3; J gene: TRBJ1-5; clone size: many; CDR3 DNA: TGTGCCATCAGTGAGTTGGACAGGGGCAATCAGCCCCAGCATTTT; CDR3 protein: CAISELDRGNQPQHF
D gene: TRBD2; V gene: TRBV18; J gene: TRBJ2-5; clone size: many; CDR3 DNA: TGTGCCAGCTCACCGGGCGGGGGAATCCAAGAGACCCAGTACTTC; CDR3 protein: CASSPGGGIQETQYF
D gene: TRBD1; V gene: TRBV7-9; J gene: TRBJ2-7; clone size: many; CDR3 DNA: TGTGCCAGCAGCTCCCGGGACAGGGGAAGGGGTGAGCAGTACTTC; CDR3 protein: CASSSRDRGRGEQYF
D gene: -; V gene: TRBV28; J gene: TRBJ1-4; clone size: many; CDR3 DNA: TGTGCCAGCAGTTTACCTGTTCGGGGCACAGAGAATGAAAAACTGTTTTTT; CDR3 protein: CASSLPVRGTENEKLFF
D gene: -; V gene: TRBV5-6; J gene: TRBJ2-1; clone size: many; CDR3 DNA: TGTGCCAGCAGCTCCAACCTATTACTGACAGACACCTACAATGAGCAGTTCTTC; CDR3 protein: CASSSNLLLTDTYNEQFF
D gene: TRBD2; V gene: TRBV20-1; J gene: TRBJ2-1; clone size: many; CDR3 DNA: TGCAGTGCCGGTAGCGCGGGAGTGGGTGAGCAGTTCTTC; CDR3 protein: CSAGSAGVGEQFF
D gene: TRBD1; V gene: TRBV20-1; J gene: TRBJ1-4; clone size: many; CDR3 DNA: TGCAGTGCCAGCCGGGACAGAGTTAATGAAAAACTGTTTTTT; CDR3 protein: CSASRDRVNEKLFF
D gene: TRBD1; V gene: TRBV18; J gene: TRBJ2-3; clone size: many; CDR3 DNA: TGTGCCAGCTCACCACAGGGGGCCATTAGCACAGATACGCAGTATTTT; CDR3 protein: CASSPQGAISTDTQYF
D gene: -; V gene: TRBV4-1; J gene: TRBJ2-4; clone size: -; CDR3 DNA: TGCGCCAGCAGCCGAAGTCCCGGAGGGGACATTCAGTACTTC; CDR3 protein: CASSRSPGGDIQYF
D gene: -; V gene: TRBV7-2; J gene: TRBJ1-2; clone size: -; CDR3 DNA: TGTGCCAGCAGCTTAGCGGACGGCTATGGCTACACCTTC; CDR3 protein: CASSLADGYGYTF
D gene: TRBD1; V gene: TRBV5-1; J gene: TRBJ1-6; clone size: -; CDR3 DNA: TGCGCCAGCAGCCCCGGACAGGGGGCGTATAATTCACCCCTCCACTTT; CDR3 protein: CASSPGQGAYNSPLHF
D gene: -; V gene: TRBV27; J gene: TRBJ2-1; clone size: few; CDR3 DNA: TGTGCCAGCAGTTTATTGGGTTATGAGCAGTTCTTC; CDR3 protein: CASSLLGYEQFF
D gene: -; V gene: TRBV2; J gene: TRBJ2-3; clone size: many; CDR3 DNA: TGTGCCAGCAGTGAGCTCCCGACTTCAGATACGCAGTATTTT; CDR3 protein: CASSELPTSDTQYF
D gene: -; V gene: TRBV3-1; J gene: TRBJ1-6; clone size: many; CDR3 DNA: TGTGCCAGCAGCCAAGCCCTGGAGAATTCACCCCTCCACTTT; CDR3 protein: CASSQALENSPLHF
D gene: -; V gene: TRBV5-1; J gene: TRBJ1-1; clone size: many; CDR3 DNA: TGCGCCAGCAGCTTGGGGGGTAGCACCACTGAAGCTTTCTTT; CDR3 protein: CASSLGGSTTEAFF
D gene: -; V gene: TRBV7-9; J gene: TRBJ1-6; clone size: few; CDR3 DNA: TGTGCCAGCAGCCGAGAGGGGCCGTATAATTCACCCCTCCACTTT; CDR3 protein: CASSREGPYNSPLHF
D gene: -; V gene: TRBV24-1; J gene: TRBJ1-2; clone size: few; CDR3 DNA: TGTGCCACCGTCGCCGGACGGGGCTACACCTTC; CDR3 protein: CATVAGRGYTF
D gene: TRBD1; V gene: TRBV28; J gene: TRBJ2-3; clone size: many; CDR3 DNA: TGTGCCAGCAGTGATCGACAGGGCTTGGATACGCAGTATTTT; CDR3 protein: CASSDRQGLDTQYF
D gene: -; V gene: TRBV5-1; J gene: TRBJ2-1; clone size: many; CDR3 DNA: TGCGCCAGCAGCTTGGTCGGAGGGTATGGCTACACGGATGAGCAGTTCTTC; CDR3 protein: CASSLVGGYGYTDEQFF
D gene: TRBD2; V gene: TRBV12-3/TRBV12-4; J gene: TRBJ2-1; clone size: many; CDR3 DNA: TGTGCCAGCATGATAGCGGGGTTGTATGAGCAGTTCTTC; CDR3 protein: CASMIAGLYEQFF
D gene: TRBD2; V gene: TRBV5-1; J gene: TRBJ2-7; clone size: many; CDR3 DNA: TGTGCCAGCAGTTCTAGCGGGGGGGCGTACGAGCAGTACTTC; CDR3 protein: CASSSSGGAYEQYF
D gene: -; V gene: TRBV5-5; J gene: TRBJ2-7; clone size: -; CDR3 DNA: TGTGCCAGCAGCCATGCCGCCGGGACTCCCTCCTACGAGCAGTACTTC; CDR3 protein: CASSHAAGTPSYEQYF
D gene: TRBD1; V gene: TRBV9; J gene: TRBJ2-3; clone size: many; CDR3 DNA: TGTGCCAGCAGCGAGACAGGGGGTCCAGATACGCAGTATTTT; CDR3 protein: CASSETGGPDTQYF
D gene: -; V gene: TRBV7-7; J gene: TRBJ2-3; clone size: many; CDR3 DNA: TGTGCTAGCAGCCGGGTCTACAGCACAGATACGCAGTATTTT; CDR3 protein: CASSRVYSTDTQYF